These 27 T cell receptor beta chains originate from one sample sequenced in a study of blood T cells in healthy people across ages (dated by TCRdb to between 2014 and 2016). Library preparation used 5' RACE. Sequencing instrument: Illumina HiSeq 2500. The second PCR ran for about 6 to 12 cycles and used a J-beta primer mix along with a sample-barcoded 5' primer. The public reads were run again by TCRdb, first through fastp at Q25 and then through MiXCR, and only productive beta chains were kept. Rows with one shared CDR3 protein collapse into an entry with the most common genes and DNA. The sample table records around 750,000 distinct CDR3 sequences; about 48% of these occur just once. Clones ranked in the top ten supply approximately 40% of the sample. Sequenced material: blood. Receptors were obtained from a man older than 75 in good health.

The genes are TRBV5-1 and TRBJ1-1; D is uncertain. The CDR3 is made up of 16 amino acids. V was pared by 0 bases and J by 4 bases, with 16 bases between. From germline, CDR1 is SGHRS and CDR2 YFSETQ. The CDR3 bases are TGCGCCAGCAGCTTGGGCCCTTTCGGGGTGGGCACTGAAGCTTTCTTT. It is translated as CASSLGPFGVGTEAFF.

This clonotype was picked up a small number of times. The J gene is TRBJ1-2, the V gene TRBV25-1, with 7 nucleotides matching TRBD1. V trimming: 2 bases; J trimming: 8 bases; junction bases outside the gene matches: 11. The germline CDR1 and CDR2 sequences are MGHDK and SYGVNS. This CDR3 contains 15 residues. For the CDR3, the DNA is TGTGCCAGCAGTGAAATAGGCCCAACAGGGGACGGCTACACCTTC. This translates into CASSEIGPTGDGYTF.

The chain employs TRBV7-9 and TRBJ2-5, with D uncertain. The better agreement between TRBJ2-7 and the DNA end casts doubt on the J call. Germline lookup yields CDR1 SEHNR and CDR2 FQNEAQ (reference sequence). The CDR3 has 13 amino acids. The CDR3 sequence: CASSLSAAYEQYF. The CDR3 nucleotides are TGTGCCAGCAGCTTAAGTGCTGCTTACGAGCAGTACTTC.

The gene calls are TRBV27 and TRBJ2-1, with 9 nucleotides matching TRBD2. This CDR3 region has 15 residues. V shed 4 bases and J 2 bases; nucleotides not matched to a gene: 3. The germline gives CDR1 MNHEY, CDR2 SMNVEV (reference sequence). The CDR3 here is CASSSRLAAYNEQFF. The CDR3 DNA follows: TGTGCCAGCAGTTCGCGACTAGCGGCCTACAATGAGCAGTTCTTC.

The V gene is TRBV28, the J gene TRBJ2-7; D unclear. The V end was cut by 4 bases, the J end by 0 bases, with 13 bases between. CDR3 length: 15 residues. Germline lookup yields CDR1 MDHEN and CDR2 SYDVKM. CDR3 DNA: TGTGCCAGCAGTTCGGAAGCGCCGAGCTCCTACGAGCAGTACTTC. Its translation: CASSSEAPSSYEQYF.

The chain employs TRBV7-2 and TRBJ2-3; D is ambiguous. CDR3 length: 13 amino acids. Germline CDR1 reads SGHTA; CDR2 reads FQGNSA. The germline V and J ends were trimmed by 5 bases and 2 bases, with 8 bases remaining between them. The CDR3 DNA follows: TGTGCCAGCAGCGGCCGTCCCACAGATACGCAGTATTTT. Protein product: CASSGRPTDTQYF.

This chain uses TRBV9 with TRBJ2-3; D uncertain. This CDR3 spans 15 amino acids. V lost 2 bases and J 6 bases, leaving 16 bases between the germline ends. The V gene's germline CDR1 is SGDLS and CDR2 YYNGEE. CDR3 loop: CASSVGPILGDTQYF. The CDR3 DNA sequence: TGTGCCAGCAGCGTTGGTCCGATCCTTGGGGATACGCAGTATTTT.

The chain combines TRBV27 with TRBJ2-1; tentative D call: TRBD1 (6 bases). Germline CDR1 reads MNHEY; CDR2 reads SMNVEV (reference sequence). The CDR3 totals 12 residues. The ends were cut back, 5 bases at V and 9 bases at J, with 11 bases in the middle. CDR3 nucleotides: TGTGCCAGCAGTATTACAGGGCGTGAGCAGTTCTTC. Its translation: CASSITGREQFF.

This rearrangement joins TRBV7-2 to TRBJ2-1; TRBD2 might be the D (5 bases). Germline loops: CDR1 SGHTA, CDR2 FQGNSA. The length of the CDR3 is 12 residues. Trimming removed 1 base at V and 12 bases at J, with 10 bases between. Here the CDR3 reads CASSLGAVLQFF. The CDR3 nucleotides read TGTGCCAGCAGCTTAGGAGCGGTCTTGCAGTTCTTC.

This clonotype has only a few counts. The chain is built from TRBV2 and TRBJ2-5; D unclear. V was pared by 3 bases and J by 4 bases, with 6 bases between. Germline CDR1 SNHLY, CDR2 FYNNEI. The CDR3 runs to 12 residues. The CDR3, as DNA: TGTGCCAGCAGTGAGACACTAGAGACCCAGTACTTC. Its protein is CASSETLETQYF.

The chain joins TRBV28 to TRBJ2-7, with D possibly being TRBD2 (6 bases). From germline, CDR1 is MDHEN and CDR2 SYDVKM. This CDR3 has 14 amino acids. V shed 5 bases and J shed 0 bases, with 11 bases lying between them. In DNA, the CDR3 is TGTGCCAGCAGTCCCCGGGGGAACTCCTACGAGCAGTACTTC. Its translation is CASSPRGNSYEQYF. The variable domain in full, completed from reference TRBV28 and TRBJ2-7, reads DVKVTQSSRYLVKRTGEKVFLECVQDMDHENMFWYRQDPGLGLRLIYFSYDVKMKEKGDIPEGYSVSREKKERFSLILESASTNQTSMYLCASSPRGNSYEQYFGPGTRLTVT.

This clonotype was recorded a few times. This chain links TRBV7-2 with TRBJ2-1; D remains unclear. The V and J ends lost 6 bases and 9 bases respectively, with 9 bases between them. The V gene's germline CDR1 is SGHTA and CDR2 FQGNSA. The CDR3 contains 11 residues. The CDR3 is CASSSIGEQFF. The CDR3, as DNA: TGTGCCAGCAGTTCGATTGGTGAGCAGTTCTTC.

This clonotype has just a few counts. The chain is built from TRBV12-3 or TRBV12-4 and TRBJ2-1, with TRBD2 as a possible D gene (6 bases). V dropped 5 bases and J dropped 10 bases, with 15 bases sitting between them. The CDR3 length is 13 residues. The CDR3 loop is CASSAGKVGEQFF. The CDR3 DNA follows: TGTGCCAGCAGTGCGGGAAAGGTGGGGGAGCAGTTCTTC.

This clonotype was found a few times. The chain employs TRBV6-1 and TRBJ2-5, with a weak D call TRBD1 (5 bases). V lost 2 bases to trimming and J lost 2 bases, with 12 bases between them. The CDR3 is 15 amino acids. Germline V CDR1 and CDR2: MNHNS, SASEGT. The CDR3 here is CASSEYPGPQETQYF. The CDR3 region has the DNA TGTGCCAGCAGTGAATACCCAGGGCCGCAAGAGACCCAGTACTTC.

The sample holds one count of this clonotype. The CDR3 protein is CAGGGVRYAYF. For the CDR3, the DNA is TGTGCGGGTGGGGGAGTCAGATACGCGTATTTT. V is TRBV30 and J is TRBJ2-3, with D possibly called TRBD1 or TRBD2 (5 bases each). Per germline, CDR1 GTSNPN and CDR2 SVGIG (reference sequence). The CDR3 is made up of 11 amino acids.

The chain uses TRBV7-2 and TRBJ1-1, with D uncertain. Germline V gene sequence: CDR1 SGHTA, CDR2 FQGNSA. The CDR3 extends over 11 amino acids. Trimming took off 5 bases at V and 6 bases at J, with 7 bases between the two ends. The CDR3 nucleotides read TGTGCCAGCAGCCCCCGGGCTGAAGCTTTCTTT. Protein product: CASSPRAEAFF.

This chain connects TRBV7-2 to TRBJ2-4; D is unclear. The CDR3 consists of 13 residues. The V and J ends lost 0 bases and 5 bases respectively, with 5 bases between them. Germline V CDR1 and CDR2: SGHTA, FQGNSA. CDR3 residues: CASSLAAQNIQYF. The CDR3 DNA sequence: TGTGCCAGCAGCTTAGCGGCCCAAAACATTCAGTACTTC.

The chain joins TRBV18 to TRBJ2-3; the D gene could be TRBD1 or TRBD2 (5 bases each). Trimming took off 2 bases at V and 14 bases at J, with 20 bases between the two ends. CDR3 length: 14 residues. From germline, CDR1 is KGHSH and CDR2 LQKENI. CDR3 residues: CASSPAGYDRYAYF. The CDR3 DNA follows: TGTGCCAGCTCACCAGCGGGTTATGACAGATACGCGTATTTT. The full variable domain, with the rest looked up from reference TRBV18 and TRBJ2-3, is NAGVMQNPRHLVRRRGQEARLRCSPMKGHSHVYWYRQLPEEGLKFMVYLQKENIIDESGMPKERFSAEFPKEGPSILRIQQVVRGDSAAYFCASSPAGYDRYAYFGPGTRLTVL.

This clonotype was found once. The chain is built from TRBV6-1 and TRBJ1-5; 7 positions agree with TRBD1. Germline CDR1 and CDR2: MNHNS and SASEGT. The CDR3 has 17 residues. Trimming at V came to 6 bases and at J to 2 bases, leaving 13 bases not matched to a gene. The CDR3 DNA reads TGTGCCAGCAGGAGGTTTGGGACAGCTCTGGGCAATCAGCCCCAGCATTTT. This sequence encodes CASRRFGTALGNQPQHF.

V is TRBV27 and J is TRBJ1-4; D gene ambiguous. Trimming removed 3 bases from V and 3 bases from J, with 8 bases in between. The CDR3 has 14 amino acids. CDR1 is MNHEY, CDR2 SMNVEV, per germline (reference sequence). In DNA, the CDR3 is TGTGCCAGCAGTTTCCGGGAAGCTAATGAAAAACTGTTTTTT. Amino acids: CASSFREANEKLFF.

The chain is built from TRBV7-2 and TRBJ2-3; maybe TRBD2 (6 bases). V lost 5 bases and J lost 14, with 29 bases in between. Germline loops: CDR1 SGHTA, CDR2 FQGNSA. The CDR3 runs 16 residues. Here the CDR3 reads CASSAGRGPLHRYAYF. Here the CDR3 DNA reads TGTGCCAGCAGCGCGGGGCGGGGCCCCCTCCACAGATACGCGTATTTT.

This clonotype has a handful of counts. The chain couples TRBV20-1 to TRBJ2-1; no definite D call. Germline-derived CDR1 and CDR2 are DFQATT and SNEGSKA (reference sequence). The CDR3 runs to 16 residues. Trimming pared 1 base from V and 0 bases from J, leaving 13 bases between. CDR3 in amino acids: CSARGSDRSSYNEQFF. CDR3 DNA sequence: TGCAGTGCTAGAGGATCGGACCGGAGCTCCTACAATGAGCAGTTCTTC.

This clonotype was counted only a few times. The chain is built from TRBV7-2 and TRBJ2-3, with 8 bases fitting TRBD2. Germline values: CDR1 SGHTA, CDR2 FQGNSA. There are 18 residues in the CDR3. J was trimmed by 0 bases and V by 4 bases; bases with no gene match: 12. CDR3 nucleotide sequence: TGTGCCAGCAGCTGGGGCCCAACTAGCGGTGCTAGCACAGATACGCAGTATTTT. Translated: CASSWGPTSGASTDTQYF.

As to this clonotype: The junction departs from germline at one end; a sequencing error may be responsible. The CDR3 loop reads CAGSLGSQAYEQYF. The CDR3, as DNA: TGTGCCGGCAGTTTAGGGTCCCAGGCGTACGAGCAGTACTTC. The V call is TRBV12-3 or TRBV12-4, the J call TRBJ2-7; D call uncertain. The CDR3 is made up of 14 amino acids.

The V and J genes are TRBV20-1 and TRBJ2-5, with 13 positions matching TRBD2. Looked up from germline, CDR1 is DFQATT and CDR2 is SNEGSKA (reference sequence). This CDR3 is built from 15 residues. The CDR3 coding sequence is TGCAGCGGGACTAGCGGGATTGGGGGGCAAGAGACCCAGTACTTC. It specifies CSGTSGIGGQETQYF.

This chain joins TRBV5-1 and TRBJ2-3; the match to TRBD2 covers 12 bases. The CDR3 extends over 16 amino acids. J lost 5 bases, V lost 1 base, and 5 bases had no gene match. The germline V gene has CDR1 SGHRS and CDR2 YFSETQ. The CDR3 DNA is TGCGCCAGCAGCTTGACTCCGGGACTAGCGGGAGATACGCAGTATTTT. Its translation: CASSLTPGLAGDTQYF.

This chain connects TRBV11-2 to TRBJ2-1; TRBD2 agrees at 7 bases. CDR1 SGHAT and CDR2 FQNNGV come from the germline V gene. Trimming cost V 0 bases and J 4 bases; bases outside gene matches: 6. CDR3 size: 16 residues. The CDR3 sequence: CASSLDRLAAYNEQFF. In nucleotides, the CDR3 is TGTGCCAGCAGCTTAGATAGGCTAGCGGCTTACAATGAGCAGTTCTTC.